The 12 T cell receptor beta chains below were found in one sample sequenced in a study of T cell responses to AZD1222 COVID-19 vaccine. Sequenced by immunoSEQ multiplex PCR; TCRdb stores in-frame clones only, minus some. The sample has 150,000 or so clones, 88% seen once. Specimen: peripheral blood, collected on day 0 of AZD1222 vaccination. The receptors shown here come from an adult in good health.

V gene TRBV15 combines with J gene TRBJ1-5; D gene unclear. This CDR3 is 15 amino acids long. V shed 0 bases and J shed 3 bases, with 9 bases lying between them. Germline-derived CDR1 and CDR2 are LNHNV and YYDKDF (reference sequence). The CDR3 is CATSRDKGNNQPQHF. DNA of the CDR3: TGTGCCACCAGCAGAGATAAGGGAAACAATCAGCCCCAGCATTTT. Filled out from reference TRBV15 and TRBJ1-5, the complete variable domain reads DAMVIQNPRYQVTQFGKPVTLSCSQTLNHNVMYWYQQKSSQAPKLLFHYYDKDFNNEADTPDNFQSRRPNTSFCFLDIRSPGLGDTAMYLCATSRDKGNNQPQHFGDGTRLSIL.

This clone is a singleton in its sample. The rearrangement links TRBV6-5 to TRBJ1-1; D remains ambiguous. Germline CDR1 MNHEY, CDR2 SVGAGI. V dropped 7 bases and J dropped 1 base, with 13 bases sitting between them. The CDR3 has 14 residues. Here the CDR3 DNA reads TGTGCCAGCAAGCTTGACGTGGGGAACACTGAAGCTTTCTTT. It codes for CASKLDVGNTEAFF.

This sequence joins TRBV14 and TRBJ2-3, with D unclear. The V end was cut by 3 bases, the J end by 6 bases, with 4 bases between. The CDR3 runs 11 residues. Germline values: CDR1 SGHDN, CDR2 FVKESK. The CDR3 bases are TGTGCCAGCAGCCAGGCCGATACGCAGTATTTT. As protein: CASSQADTQYF.

This clone was counted a single time. The V gene is TRBV29-1, the J gene TRBJ1-5; the D is unclear. The germline gives CDR1 SQVTM, CDR2 ANQGSEA. The CDR3 runs 14 residues. Trimming stripped 6 bases from V and 3 bases from J, with 15 bases between. CDR3 in amino acids: CSVGVSSYNQPQHF. The CDR3 DNA reads as TGCAGCGTCGGGGTGTCCAGTTACAATCAGCCCCAGCATTTT.

The chain employs TRBV6-6 and TRBJ2-7; TRBD2 matches 7 bases. V was clipped by 2 bases and J by 4 bases; unmatched bases: 5. This CDR3 has 14 amino acids. Germline V gene sequence: CDR1 MNHNY, CDR2 SVGAGI (reference sequence). CDR3 loop: CASSYGAGPYEQYF. DNA for the CDR3: TGTGCCAGCAGTTACGGAGCGGGGCCTTACGAGCAGTACTTC.

CDR3 coding DNA: TGTGCCAGCAGCTTAGTACGGCTAGCGGGGGGAGGAGAGACCCAGTACTTC. As protein: CASSLVRLAGGGETQYF. V and J are TRBV7-2 and TRBJ2-5; 11 nucleotides agree with TRBD2. The germline gives CDR1 SGHTA, CDR2 FQGNSA. CDR3 length: 17 residues. After removal of 1 base from V and 4 bases from J, the junction contained 8 bases not matched to a gene.

The chain employs TRBV12-5 and TRBJ1-5; D remains ambiguous. CDR1 LGHNT and CDR2 FRNRAP come from the germline V gene. The CDR3 spans 12 residues. The V gene lost 4 bases and the J gene lost 7 bases, with 8 bases spanning the gap. This chain's CDR3 is CASGSGGQPQHF. The CDR3 bases are TGTGCTAGTGGTTCCGGCGGCCAGCCCCAGCATTTT.

The chain carries TRBV7-6 and TRBJ1-2; possibly TRBD1 for D (5 bases). Germline CDR1 is SGHVS and CDR2 is FNYEAQ. The CDR3 spans 13 residues. V was trimmed by 3 bases and J by 4 bases, leaving 9 bases between them. The CDR3 nucleotides read TGTGCCAGCAGCTTTTACGGGACCTATGGCTACACCTTC. This translates into CASSFYGTYGYTF.

This clone came up a few times. The genes are TRBV27 and TRBJ2-7, with D unclear. This CDR3 contains 13 residues. Trimming removed 0 bases from V and 4 bases from J, with 7 bases in between. The germline gives CDR1 MNHEY, CDR2 SMNVEV (reference sequence). CDR3 bases: TGTGCCAGCAGTTTATCGATCCGGTACGAGCAGTACTTC. It is translated as CASSLSIRYEQYF.

V is TRBV12-5 and J is TRBJ1-1, with D perhaps TRBD1 (5 bases). Germline lookup yields CDR1 LGHNT and CDR2 FRNRAP. V was shortened by 7 bases and J by 0 bases, with 12 bases between the two germline ends. This CDR3 spans 14 amino acids. This chain's CDR3 is CASALGEMNTEAFF. The CDR3 DNA reads as TGTGCTAGTGCCCTGGGGGAGATGAACACTGAAGCTTTCTTT.

This clone was seen once. The chain links TRBV19 to TRBJ1-2; TRBD1 might be the D (5 bases). CDR3 length: 14 residues. CDR1 and CDR2 (germline): LNHDA, SQIVND (reference sequence). V lost 2 bases, J lost 2 bases, and 9 bases lay in between. The CDR3 is CASSIQEGNYGYTF. CDR3 nucleotide sequence: TGTGCCAGTAGTATACAGGAGGGGAACTATGGCTACACCTTC. The full variable domain, its missing parts supplied by reference TRBV19 and TRBJ1-2, is DGGITQSPKYLFRKEGQNVTLSCEQNLNHDAMYWYRQDPGQGLRLIYYSQIVNDFQKGDIAEGYSVSREKKESFPLTVTSAQKNPTAFYLCASSIQEGNYGYTFGSGTRLTVV.

This clone occurred a few times. The J gene is TRBJ1-2, the V gene TRBV12-3 or TRBV12-4, with D possibly matching TRBD1 (5 bases). The CDR3 has 13 amino acids. Trimming cost V 6 bases and J 2 bases, with 10 bases left between them. This CDR3 reads CASSQDRNYGYTF. For the CDR3, the DNA is TGTGCCAGCAGCCAAGACAGAAACTATGGCTACACCTTC.